The 11 T cell receptor beta chains below were found in one sample sequenced in a study of T cell responses to AZD1222 COVID-19 vaccine. The repertoire was sequenced with immunoSEQ multiplex PCR; TCRdb's copy has only in-frame clones and lacks some. Among 120,000 or so clones listed, 80% to 90% were seen once. Here the sequenced sample was peripheral blood, taken on day 0 of AZD1222 vaccination. These receptors came from an adult in good health.

The gene calls are TRBV24-1 and TRBJ2-1, with TRBD1 identical over 8 bases. The CDR3 spans 16 residues. Germline V gene lookup returns CDR1 KGHDR and CDR2 SFDVKD. With V trimmed by 3 bases and J by 1 base, 4 bases remained unmatched. The CDR3 loop is CATSDADRGSYNEQFF. In DNA, the CDR3 is TGTGCCACCAGTGATGCAGACAGGGGATCCTACAATGAGCAGTTCTTC.

The V and J genes are TRBV7-2 and TRBJ2-5, with 11 nucleotides matching TRBD2. The CDR3 consists of 14 residues. Germline assignment: CDR1 SGHTA and CDR2 FQGNSA. V lost 5 bases and J lost 4; bases outside the gene matches: 3. CDR3: CASSLTSGRETQYF. CDR3 coding DNA: TGTGCCAGCAGCCTTACTAGCGGGAGAGAGACCCAGTACTTC.

The chain employs TRBV28 and TRBJ1-5; 10 bases are a match to TRBD1. V was pared by 4 bases and J by 1 base, with 13 bases of the junction left unmatched. Germline CDR1 is MDHEN and CDR2 is SYDVKM. This CDR3 is built from 19 residues. The CDR3, as DNA: TGTGCCAGCAGTTCCTGGGGGACAGGGGATTTGTTGAGCAATCAGCCCCAGCATTTT. Its protein is CASSSWGTGDLLSNQPQHF.

The chain uses TRBV15 and TRBJ1-5, with D unresolved. CDR3 length: 14 residues. The V end lost 0 bases, the J end lost 5 bases, and 8 bases lay between the germline ends. In germline, CDR1 is LNHNV, CDR2 YYDKDF (reference sequence). The DNA for the CDR3 is TGTGCCACCAGCAGAGATAACGTCCATCAGCCCCAGCATTTT. This translates into CATSRDNVHQPQHF.

The chain links TRBV5-4 to TRBJ2-7; D call uncertain. The CDR3 is made up of 12 amino acids. The germline V gene encodes CDR1 SGHNT and CDR2 YYREEE (reference sequence). Trimming pared 7 bases from V and 7 bases from J, leaving 15 bases between. The CDR3 DNA is TGTGCCAGCCAGGACCCCTTCGGGGAGCAGTACTTC. This codes for CASQDPFGEQYF.

The chain couples TRBV19 to TRBJ2-7; the match to TRBD1 covers 11 bases. Trimming took 6 bases from V and 3 from J; bases not matched to a gene: 7. CDR1 is LNHDA and CDR2 is SQIVND in the germline V gene (reference sequence). CDR3 length: 15 amino acids. The DNA for the CDR3 is TGTGCCAGTAGGGGGACAGGGGGTAGTTTCTACGAGCAGTACTTC. Protein: CASRGTGGSFYEQYF.

This chain links TRBV2 with TRBJ2-1, with D hard to call. Germline V gene lookup returns CDR1 SNHLY and CDR2 FYNNEI. V shed 6 bases and J shed 4 bases, with 16 bases lying between them. This CDR3 comprises 15 residues. CDR3 region: CASSVTSTNYNEQFF. The CDR3 nucleotides read TGTGCCAGCAGCGTTACATCCACCAATTACAATGAGCAGTTCTTC.

V and J are TRBV4-3 and TRBJ2-5; tentatively, D is TRBD1 (6 bases). V lost 6 bases and J lost 1, with 15 bases in between. This CDR3 spans 15 amino acids. Germline CDR1 LGHNA, CDR2 YSLEER. The CDR3 sequence is CASRLALGAQETQYF. The CDR3 nucleotides read TGCGCCAGCAGGCTGGCGTTGGGGGCCCAAGAGACCCAGTACTTC.

The chain combines TRBV3-1 (or the pseudogene TRBV3-2) with TRBJ2-7; the D gene is possibly TRBD1 (6 bases). V was clipped by 0 bases and J by 3 bases, with 15 bases between them. Germline CDR1 and CDR2: LGHDT and YNNKEL (reference sequence). The CDR3 loop spans 16 amino acids. Here the CDR3 reads CASSQDQGIRDYEQYF. As DNA, the CDR3 is TGTGCCAGCAGCCAAGATCAGGGGATCAGGGACTACGAGCAGTACTTC.

J is TRBJ1-4 and V is TRBV7-6, with D hard to call. The V end lost 2 bases, the J end lost 3 bases, and 13 bases lay between the germline ends. The CDR3 totals 16 residues. The V gene's germline CDR1 is SGHVS and CDR2 FNYEAQ. CDR3 in DNA: TGTGCCAGCAGCTTAAACGGCTTGACCGCTAATGAAAAACTGTTTTTT. Its protein product is CASSLNGLTANEKLFF. The variable domain in full, with the rest retrieved from reference TRBV7-6 and TRBJ1-4, is GAGVSQSPRYKVTKRGQDVALRCDPISGHVSLYWYRQALGQGPEFLTYFNYEAQQDKSGLPNDRFSAERPEGSISTLTIQRTEQRDSAMYRCASSLNGLTANEKLFFGSGTQLSVL.

This clone was seen once. The chain combines TRBV28 with TRBJ1-5; 12 bases align to TRBD1. The CDR3 is 17 residues long. The germline CDR1 and CDR2 sequences are MDHEN and SYDVKM. Germline trimming cut 3 bases from V and 3 bases from J; bases unmatched to any gene: 6. CDR3 nucleotides: TGTGCCAGCAGTTTTGCTGGGACAGGGGGCTTCAATCAGCCCCAGCATTTT. Encoded protein: CASSFAGTGGFNQPQHF.